The clone carrying this T cell receptor beta chain was recorded at least ten times. Its matching antigen is unknown. Germline V lookup: CDR1 SGHTA, CDR2 FQGNSA. This CDR3 has 15 residues. Trimming took 5 bases from V and 5 from J; bases not matched to a gene: 8. This specimen comes from a study of blood T cells in healthy people across ages. Whole-study results and caveats: From one million sequenced T cells, diversity estimates were lower bounds.

Through a sample-barcoded 5' primer and a J-beta primer mix, a second PCR was run for about 6 to 11 cycles. TCRdb fed the 5' RACE reads into MiXCR, producing one record per CDR3 protein. The data hold 600,000 or so distinct CDR3 sequences, with about 30% observed a single time. The V and J genes are TRBV7-2 and TRBJ2-1, with 8 bases matching TRBD1. This clonotype was sampled from a woman older than 75 in good health. Sequenced sample: blood. In nucleotides, the CDR3 is TGTGCCAGCAGCATGGACAGGGCGGTAAACAATGAGCAGTTCTTC. Translated: CASSMDRAVNNEQFF.